Sequencing of this T cell receptor (beta chain) was carried out in a study of shared clonotypes between healthy human individuals (dated by TCRdb to 2020 to 2021). As for the study more broadly: The cohort comprised a couple of women and a few men aged 18 to 49 years. For each donor, CD4 naive and CD4 memory were each run on three plates, CD8 naive on two plates, and CD8 memory on one plate. To estimate repertoire size and how much clonotypes are shared between individuals, the study performed deep sequencing of blood TCR repertoires from roughly five healthy adults. Different laboratories and diverse techniques were used to prepare libraries and sequence TCR repertoires, to increase sequencing depth and limit assay-specific biases. Leukapheresis yielded between about 0.9 and 9 billion PBMCs per donor. On the study overall, not on this receptor specifically: Higher generation probabilities were observed for clonotypes shared by all four sorted-subset donors than for non-shared clonotypes. Even with the large sequencing depth, rarefaction of the sorted-subset datasets indicated that sequencing was incomplete. Across a handful of donors, around 5% of naive CD4, around 3.5% of naive CD8, about 2.3% of memory CD4, and roughly 0.41% of memory CD8 clonotypes were shared. Based on pairwise subsampling, the degree of clonotype sharing among donors was expected to be affected by sequencing depth. Sampling was limited to blood, and TCR repertoires in tissue likely differ from TCR repertoires in blood. Because the study included a small number of donors, the genetic and exposure-history diversity represented was limited. Estimated clonotype richness was generally larger for naive than for memory subsets.

This clone was detected once. Which antigen it targets is not known. Base qualities are not provided; no much larger clone lies one nucleotide away. CD8 naive samples were CD45RO-negative cells positively selected for CCR7, giving a CD45RA+CCR7+ population that excluded TemRA cells. The donors were healthy, HIV-negative adults who had no recently reported acute infections or vaccinations. All donors were Caucasian adults living in Nashville, Tennessee, USA. Blood was obtained by leukapheresis, after which PBMCs were separated by Ficoll-Histopaque density gradient centrifugation and cryopreserved in liquid nitrogen vapor phase. Purity and quantity of every magnetically sorted T cell population were checked by analytical flow cytometry. Each sorted fraction had its genomic DNA isolated and then quantified by UV absorbance on a Nanodrop 2000c. Inclusive of the bounding cysteine and phenylalanine, the CDR3 is 14 residues long. The only DNA kept is the CDR3, 42 bases in frame from the first base. Deletion took 4 bases off V and 9 bases off J, with a span of 16 bases between the germline ends. The CDR1 and CDR2 encoded by the germline V gene (reference sequence) are PRHDT and FYEKMQ.

Using the deep immunoSEQ assay, multiplex PCR amplified TCR CDR3 regions from genomic DNA. For each cell subset, the extracted genomic DNA was distributed evenly across all wells of several immunoSEQ 96-well plates, and each plate served as one replicate. Each replicate PCR for sorted subsets received roughly 0.2 ug genomic DNA, equal to around 32,000 T cell genomes. Purified libraries were measured with a Qubit 3.0 fluorometer, size-checked on a Bioanalyzer 2100, and measured again with the KAPA Library Quantification kit. A separate single-read 150-cycle Illumina NextSeq 550 flow cell was used to sequence each immunoSEQ 96-well plate. On the study's bioinformatics: The immunoSEQ output contained only junctional sequences without quality scores, so filtering could not match that applied to full-length reads. Sequences were annotated with PyIR, a Python wrapper for IgBLAST v1.9, using IMGT germline references to assign V/J genes and CDR3. Reads were removed for weak V/J assignments (E-value above 1e-6), missing CDR3, stop codons, out-of-frame junctions, or ambiguous translated residues. V3J clonotypes were defined by identical inferred V gene, J gene, and CDR3 amino acid sequence. To compute the percentage overlap between repertoires, the number of shared unique clonotypes was divided by the size of the smaller repertoire. Three approaches were used to assess repertoire richness: RTK rarefaction, the Chao1 estimator, and Recon v2.1 estimates of unobserved clonotypes. Generation probabilities for all TCRbeta clonotypes obtained by the gDNA method from a handful of donors were computed using OLGA. TCRdb re-hosts the immuneACCESS table, in-frame sequences only. Its copies lack some clones; in the studies checked, an unresolved V gene accounts for under half of them, and the cause for the rest is not known. That table supplies the V and J calls and clone size; D and trimming were determined from the DNA. This sample holds 2 million or so clones; about 95% were observed only once. The ten largest clones capture approximately 1.2% of the sample.

This clonotype was obtained from a man aged 18 to 30 in good health. What was sequenced was naive CD8+ T cells sorted from blood. The cell subset or site label, read with the paper, signifies: CD45RA+CCR7+. This chain is built from TRBV13 and TRBJ2-1; TRBD2 could be the D gene, as 5 bases match. Here the CDR3 is given as CASSSPRGDGEQFF. The DNA reads as follows: TGTGCCAGCAGCTCCCCCCGGGGTGACGGTGAGCAGTTCTTC.